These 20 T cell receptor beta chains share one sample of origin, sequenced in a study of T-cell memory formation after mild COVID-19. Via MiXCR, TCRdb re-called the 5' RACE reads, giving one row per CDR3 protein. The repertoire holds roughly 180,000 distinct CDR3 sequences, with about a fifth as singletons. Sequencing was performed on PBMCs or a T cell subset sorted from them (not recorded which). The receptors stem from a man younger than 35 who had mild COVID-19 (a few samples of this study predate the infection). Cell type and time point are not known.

The CDR3 here is CSAPGGAKDTQYF. CDR3 nucleotide sequence: TGCAGTGCCCCAGGGGGGGCGAAGGATACGCAGTATTTT. The V and J genes are TRBV20-1 and TRBJ2-3; D is tentatively TRBD1 or TRBD2 (7 bases each). Trimming cost V 6 bases and J 6 bases, with 16 bases left between them. The CDR3 is 13 amino acids. The germline V gene encodes CDR1 DFQATT and CDR2 SNEGSKA (reference sequence).

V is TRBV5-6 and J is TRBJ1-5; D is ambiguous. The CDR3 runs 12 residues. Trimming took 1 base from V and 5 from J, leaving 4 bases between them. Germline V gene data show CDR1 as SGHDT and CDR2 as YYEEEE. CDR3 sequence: CASSLYDQPQHF. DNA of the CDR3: TGTGCCAGCAGCTTGTACGATCAGCCCCAGCATTTT.

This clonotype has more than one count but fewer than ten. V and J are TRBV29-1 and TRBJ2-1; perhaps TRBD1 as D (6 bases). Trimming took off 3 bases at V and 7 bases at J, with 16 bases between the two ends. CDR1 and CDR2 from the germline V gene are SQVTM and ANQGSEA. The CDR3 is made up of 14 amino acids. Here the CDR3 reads CSVEVGAWGNEQFF. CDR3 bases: TGCAGCGTTGAGGTGGGGGCGTGGGGGAATGAGCAGTTCTTC.

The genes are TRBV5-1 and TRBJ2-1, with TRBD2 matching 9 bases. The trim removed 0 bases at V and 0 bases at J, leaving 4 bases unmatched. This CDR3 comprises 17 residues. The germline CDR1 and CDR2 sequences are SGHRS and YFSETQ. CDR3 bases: TGCGCCAGCAGCTTGGGACTAGCGGATAGCTCCTACAATGAGCAGTTCTTC. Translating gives CASSLGLADSSYNEQFF.

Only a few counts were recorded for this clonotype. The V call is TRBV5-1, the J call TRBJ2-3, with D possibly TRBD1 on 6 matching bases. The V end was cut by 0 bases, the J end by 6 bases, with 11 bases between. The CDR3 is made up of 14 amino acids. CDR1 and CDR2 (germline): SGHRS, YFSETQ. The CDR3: CASSLGQAGDTQYF. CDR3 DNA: TGCGCCAGCAGCTTGGGACAGGCCGGGGATACGCAGTATTTT.

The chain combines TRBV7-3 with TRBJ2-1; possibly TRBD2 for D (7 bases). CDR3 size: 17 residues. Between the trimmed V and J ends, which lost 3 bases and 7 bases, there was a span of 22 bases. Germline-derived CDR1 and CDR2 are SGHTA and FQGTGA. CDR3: CASSFLVGGGRSNEQFF. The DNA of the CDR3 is TGTGCCAGCAGCTTTCTGGTGGGCGGGGGCCGGTCGAATGAGCAGTTCTTC.

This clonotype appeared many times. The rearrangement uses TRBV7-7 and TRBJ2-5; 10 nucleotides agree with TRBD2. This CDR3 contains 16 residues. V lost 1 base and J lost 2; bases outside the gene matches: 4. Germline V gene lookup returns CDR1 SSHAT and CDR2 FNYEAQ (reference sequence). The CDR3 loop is CASSLGGSGGQETQYF. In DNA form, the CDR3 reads TGTGCCAGCAGCTTAGGAGGTAGCGGGGGGCAAGAGACCCAGTACTTC.

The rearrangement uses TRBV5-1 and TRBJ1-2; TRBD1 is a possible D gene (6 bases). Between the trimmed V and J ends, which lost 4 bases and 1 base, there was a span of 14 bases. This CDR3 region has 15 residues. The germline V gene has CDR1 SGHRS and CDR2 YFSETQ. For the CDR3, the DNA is TGCGCCAGCAGCAGACGGACAGCATATAACTATGGCTACACCTTC. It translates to CASSRRTAYNYGYTF.

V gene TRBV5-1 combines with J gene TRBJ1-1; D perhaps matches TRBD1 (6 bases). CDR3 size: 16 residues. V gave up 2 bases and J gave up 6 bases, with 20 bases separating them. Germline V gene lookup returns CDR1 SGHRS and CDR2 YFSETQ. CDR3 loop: CASSLQPQGPGAEAFF. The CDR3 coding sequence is TGCGCCAGCAGCTTACAGCCTCAGGGACCAGGGGCTGAAGCTTTCTTT.

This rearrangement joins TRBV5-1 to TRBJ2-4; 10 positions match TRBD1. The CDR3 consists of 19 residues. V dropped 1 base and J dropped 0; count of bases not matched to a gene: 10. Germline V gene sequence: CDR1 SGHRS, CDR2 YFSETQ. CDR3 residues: CASSLMGTGDLLAKNIQYF. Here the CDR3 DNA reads TGCGCCAGCAGCTTGATGGGGACAGGGGATCTTTTAGCCAAAAACATTCAGTACTTC.

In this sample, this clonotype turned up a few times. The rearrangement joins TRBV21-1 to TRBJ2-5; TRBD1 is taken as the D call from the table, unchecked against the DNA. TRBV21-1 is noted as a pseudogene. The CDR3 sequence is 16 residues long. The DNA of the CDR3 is TGTGCCAGCAGCCCGTTAGGGACCCCCTTGGAAGAGACCCAGTACTTC. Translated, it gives CASSPLGTPLEETQYF.

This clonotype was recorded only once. CDR3 loop: CSAGGTSGGAVSTDTQYF. The CDR3 DNA follows: TGCAGTGCAGGGGGGACTAGCGGGGGGGCCGTTAGCACAGATACGCAGTATTTT. This chain joins TRBV20-1 and TRBJ2-3, with 16 bases lining up with TRBD2. V shed 6 bases, J shed 0 bases, and the junction held 9 bases outside the gene matches. The CDR3 loop spans 18 amino acids. Germline V gene data show CDR1 as DFQATT and CDR2 as SNEGSKA (reference sequence).

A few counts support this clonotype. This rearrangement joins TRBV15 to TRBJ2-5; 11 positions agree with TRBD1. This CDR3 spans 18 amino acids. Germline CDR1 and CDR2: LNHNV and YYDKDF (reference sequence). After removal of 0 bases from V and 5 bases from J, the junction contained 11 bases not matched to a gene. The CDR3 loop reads CATSRDGYPGQGGETQYF. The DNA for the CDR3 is TGTGCCACCAGCAGAGATGGGTACCCGGGACAGGGGGGGGAGACCCAGTACTTC.

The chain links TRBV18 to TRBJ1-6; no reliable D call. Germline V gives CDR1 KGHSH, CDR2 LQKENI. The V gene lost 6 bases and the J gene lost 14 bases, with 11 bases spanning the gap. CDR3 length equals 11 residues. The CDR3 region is CASSTKGALHF. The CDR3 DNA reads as TGTGCCAGCTCTACGAAGGGCGCCCTCCACTTT.

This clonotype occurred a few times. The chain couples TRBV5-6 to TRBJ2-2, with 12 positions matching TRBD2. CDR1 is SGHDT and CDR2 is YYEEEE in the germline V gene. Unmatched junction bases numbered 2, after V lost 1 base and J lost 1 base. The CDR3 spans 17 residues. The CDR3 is CASSLLTSGGNTGELFF. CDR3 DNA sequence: TGTGCCAGCAGCTTGCTGACTAGCGGGGGGAACACCGGGGAGCTGTTTTTT.

This CDR3 reads CASSGTRSHNEQFF. CDR3 DNA sequence: TGTGCCAGCTCAGGGACTAGGTCACACAATGAGCAGTTCTTC. This chain connects TRBV18 to TRBJ2-1, with 8 nucleotides matching TRBD2. J gave up 5 bases and V 5 bases, and 5 bases lay outside the gene matches. The CDR3 is made up of 14 amino acids. CDR1 and CDR2 from the germline V gene are KGHSH and LQKENI. Filled out from reference TRBV18 and TRBJ2-1, the complete variable domain reads NAGVMQNPRHLVRRRGQEARLRCSPMKGHSHVYWYRQLPEEGLKFMVYLQKENIIDESGMPKERFSAEFPKEGPSILRIQQVVRGDSAAYFCASSGTRSHNEQFFGPGTRLTVL.

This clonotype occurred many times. CDR3: CASSRGGTNEKLFF. The CDR3 DNA follows: TGCGCCAGCAGTCGCGGGGGAACTAATGAAAAACTGTTTTTT. The chain employs TRBV5-1 and TRBJ1-4; TRBD1 is a possible D gene (5 bases). The CDR3 is made up of 14 amino acids. In germline, CDR1 is SGHRS, CDR2 YFSETQ. Between the trimmed V and J ends, which lost 5 bases and 1 base, there was a span of 9 bases.

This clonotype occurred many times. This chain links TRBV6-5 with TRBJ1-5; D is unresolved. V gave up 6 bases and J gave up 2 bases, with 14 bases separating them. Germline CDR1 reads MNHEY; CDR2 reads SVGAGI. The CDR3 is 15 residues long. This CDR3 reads CASSPNWVGNQPQHF. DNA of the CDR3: TGTGCCAGCAGCCCCAATTGGGTGGGCAATCAGCCCCAGCATTTT.

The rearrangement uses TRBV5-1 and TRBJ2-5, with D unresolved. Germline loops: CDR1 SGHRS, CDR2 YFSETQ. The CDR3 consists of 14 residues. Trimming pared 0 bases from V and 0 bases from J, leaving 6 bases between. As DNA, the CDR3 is TGCGCCAGCAGCTTGGTTCCGGACCAAGAGACCCAGTACTTC. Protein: CASSLVPDQETQYF.

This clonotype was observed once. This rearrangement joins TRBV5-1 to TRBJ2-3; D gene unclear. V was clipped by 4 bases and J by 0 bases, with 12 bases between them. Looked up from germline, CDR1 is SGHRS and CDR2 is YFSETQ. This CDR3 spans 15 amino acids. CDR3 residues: CASSGTVPSTDTQYF. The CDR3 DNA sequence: TGCGCCAGCAGCGGTACTGTCCCTAGCACAGATACGCAGTATTTT.